This record concerns one T cell receptor beta chain sequence. Participants reported their clinical history, and cohort assignment relied on those reports. The data originate from a study of blood T cell repertoires in COVID-19. In the original analysis: Nucleated cell number was recorded as an estimate derived from reference gene primer amplification. Generated by immunoSEQ multiplex PCR, the TCRdb table keeps only in-frame clones and is missing some. The V and J calls and the clone size are those of that table, but D and trimming were determined from the DNA. Among under 250,000 clones listed, under 90% were seen once. Germline V gives CDR1 KGHSH, CDR2 LQKENI. V lost 2 bases, J lost 0 bases, and 12 bases lay in between. The CDR3 is made up of 16 amino acids.

The sequenced material came from PBMCs or T cells enriched from blood (not recorded which). This sequence originates from a young woman with acute COVID-19. This chain links TRBV18 with TRBJ2-3; weak D call: TRBD2 (7 bases). The CDR3 protein is CASSPVGGLSTDTQYF. DNA for the CDR3: TGTGCCAGCTCACCAGTGGGGGGGCTCAGCACAGATACGCAGTATTTT.